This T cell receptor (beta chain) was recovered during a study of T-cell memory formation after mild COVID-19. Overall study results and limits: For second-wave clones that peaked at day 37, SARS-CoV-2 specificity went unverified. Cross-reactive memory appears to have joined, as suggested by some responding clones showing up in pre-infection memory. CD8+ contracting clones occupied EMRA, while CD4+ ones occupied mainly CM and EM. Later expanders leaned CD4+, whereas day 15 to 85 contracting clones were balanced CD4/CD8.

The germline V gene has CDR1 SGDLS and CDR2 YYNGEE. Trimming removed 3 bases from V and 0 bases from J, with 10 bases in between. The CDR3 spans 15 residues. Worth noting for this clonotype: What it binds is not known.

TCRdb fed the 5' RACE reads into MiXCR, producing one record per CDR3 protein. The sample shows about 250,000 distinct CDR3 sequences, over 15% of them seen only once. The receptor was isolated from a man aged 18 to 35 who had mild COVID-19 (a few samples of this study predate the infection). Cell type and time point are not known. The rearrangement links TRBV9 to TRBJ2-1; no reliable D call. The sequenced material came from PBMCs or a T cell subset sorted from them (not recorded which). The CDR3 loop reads CASSGKDSSYNEQFF. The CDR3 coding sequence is TGTGCCAGCAGCGGAAAGGATAGCTCCTACAATGAGCAGTTCTTC.